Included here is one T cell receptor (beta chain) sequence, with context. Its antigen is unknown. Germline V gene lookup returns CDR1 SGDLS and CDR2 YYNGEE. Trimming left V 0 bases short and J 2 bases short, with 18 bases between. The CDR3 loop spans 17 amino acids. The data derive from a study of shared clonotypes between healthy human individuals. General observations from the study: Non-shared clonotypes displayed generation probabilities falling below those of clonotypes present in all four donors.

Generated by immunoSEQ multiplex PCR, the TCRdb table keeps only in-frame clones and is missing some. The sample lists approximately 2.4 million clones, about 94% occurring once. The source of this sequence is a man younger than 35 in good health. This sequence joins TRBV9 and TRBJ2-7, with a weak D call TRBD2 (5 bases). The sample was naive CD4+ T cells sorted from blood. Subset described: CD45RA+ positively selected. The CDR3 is CASSVDSGIQVPYEQYF. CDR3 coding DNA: TGTGCCAGCAGCGTAGACTCCGGGATTCAGGTCCCCTACGAGCAGTACTTC.